The present T cell receptor (beta chain) was sequenced within a study of response to subunit inactivated influenza vaccine. Findings and limits, study-wide: Few new T cells, the authors suggested, are recruited by each seasonal influenza vaccination.

This clonotype was found a few times. Antigen unknown. TCRdb independently ran MiXCR on the RT-PCR reads; one entry per CDR3 protein. The table includes about half a million distinct CDR3 sequences, about 25% detected once. This CDR3 is 18 amino acids long. In germline, CDR1 is SNHLY, CDR2 FYNNEI. The V and J ends lost 6 bases and 4 bases, in that order; junction bases with no gene match: 17. The chain recombines TRBV2 with TRBJ2-3, with 9 bases identical to TRBD1. The clonotype was recovered from a man aged 50-60 years who received an inactivated influenza vaccine. The sample here was CD4+ T cells sorted from PBMCs, taken less than 6 days after vaccination. CDR3 nucleotides: TGTGCCAGCAGGGCCGGGACAGGGTTCGGCGCGGGGGCAGATACGCAGTATTTT. Its translation is CASRAGTGFGAGADTQYF.